The 2 T cell receptor beta chains reported below all come from one sample, sequenced in a study of a mutant IDH1 vaccine in newly diagnosed glioma (dated by TCRdb to the early 2020s). The library was made by the immunoSEQ multiplex PCR assay. TCRdb took over this immuneACCESS table, retaining in-frame rearrangements with V and J assigned. Such tables are incomplete; in checked studies, under half of the missing clones stem from an unresolved V gene, and the remainder is unexplained. Counted in this sample were tens of thousands of clones; roughly 87% of them appeared once. The ten top clones hold around 5% of the sample. The sample's time point label is to be understood as: baseline, week 1 (first vaccination visit). The label giving this sample's treatment or condition can be read as: pre-vaccination baseline after standard-of-care therapy. The starting material was PBMCs, obtained from a glioma patient treated with radiotherapy, temozolomide or both. All receptors derive from a man in his forties with glioma. Some clones in this sample may be carry-over from other donors' samples.

The chain links TRBV4-1 to TRBJ2-7, with D perhaps TRBD2 (5 bases). The CDR3 is 15 residues long. CDR1 is MGHRA, CDR2 YSYEKL, per germline. V lost 0 bases to trimming and J lost 2 bases, with 11 bases between them. In DNA, the CDR3 is TGCGCCAGCAGCCAAGACGAACGGGGTGCCTACGAGCAGTACTTC. Amino acid sequence: CASSQDERGAYEQYF.

CDR3 nucleotides: TGTGCCAGCAGGCTCCAGGAGGGTAGTGCGGAGACCCAGTACTTC. It is translated as CASRLQEGSAETQYF. The chain couples TRBV6-5 to TRBJ2-5; a weak D match, TRBD2 (6 bases). Per germline, CDR1 MNHEY and CDR2 SVGAGI. The CDR3 has 15 residues. Trimming shortened V by 6 bases and J by 5 bases, and 19 bases separated the two germline ends.